This paragraph covers one T cell receptor beta chain sequence. Deletions cut 6 bases from V and 0 bases from J, with 11 bases between. The CDR3 spans 14 residues. Germline V gene lookup returns CDR1 ENHRY and CDR2 SYGVKD. The data are from a study of blood T cell repertoires in COVID-19. Looking at the study overall: PBMCs, B-cell-depleted T cells, or T cells were the source of the cDNA or gDNA that made up the material.

Authors' processing steps: Researchers report that nucleated cell counts were estimated from reference gene primer amplification. Clones were sequenced by immunoSEQ multiplex PCR, and TCRdb holds only the in-frame ones, with some missing. The V and J calls and clone size are taken from that table; D and trimming were inferred from the DNA. The sample has around 300,000 clones, about nine tenths seen once. Input material: peripheral blood. This chain links TRBV10-3 with TRBJ1-1; D gene unclear. The receptor was derived from a woman in her 30s with active or convalescent COVID-19. This CDR3 reads CAIRRQGLNTEAFF. CDR3 nucleotides: TGTGCCATCAGGAGACAAGGCCTGAACACTGAAGCTTTCTTT.